This T cell receptor (beta chain) is drawn from a study of blood T cells in healthy people across ages. The study, taken as a whole, reports: In older individuals, TCR beta diversity per million T cells was lower, falling roughly linearly with age. Considered underestimates were the diversity estimates obtained from one million T cells.

In its sample, this clonotype was seen a few times. What it recognizes is unknown. Ten milliliters of peripheral blood were drawn from each donor. CDR3 length equals 16 residues. V lost 0 bases and J 3 bases, leaving 15 bases between the germline ends. The germline V gene encodes CDR1 SGHRS and CDR2 YFSETQ. A sample-barcoded 5' primer and a J-beta primer mix were used in a second PCR of roughly 6 to 11 cycles. Researchers report that a template-switch adaptor with 12 random nucleotides tagged each cDNA molecule. TCRdb processed the 5' RACE reads anew with MiXCR; each CDR3 protein has one entry. The sample has roughly 1,800,000 distinct CDR3 sequences, roughly 49% seen once.

V gene TRBV5-1 combines with J gene TRBJ1-2, with D perhaps matching TRBD1 (6 bases). The sample comprised blood. The sequence derives from a woman between 35 and 50 years old in good health. As DNA, the CDR3 is TGCGCCAGCAGCTTGGCCTCCGAAGACAGGTACTATGGCTACACCTTC. It codes for CASSLASEDRYYGYTF.